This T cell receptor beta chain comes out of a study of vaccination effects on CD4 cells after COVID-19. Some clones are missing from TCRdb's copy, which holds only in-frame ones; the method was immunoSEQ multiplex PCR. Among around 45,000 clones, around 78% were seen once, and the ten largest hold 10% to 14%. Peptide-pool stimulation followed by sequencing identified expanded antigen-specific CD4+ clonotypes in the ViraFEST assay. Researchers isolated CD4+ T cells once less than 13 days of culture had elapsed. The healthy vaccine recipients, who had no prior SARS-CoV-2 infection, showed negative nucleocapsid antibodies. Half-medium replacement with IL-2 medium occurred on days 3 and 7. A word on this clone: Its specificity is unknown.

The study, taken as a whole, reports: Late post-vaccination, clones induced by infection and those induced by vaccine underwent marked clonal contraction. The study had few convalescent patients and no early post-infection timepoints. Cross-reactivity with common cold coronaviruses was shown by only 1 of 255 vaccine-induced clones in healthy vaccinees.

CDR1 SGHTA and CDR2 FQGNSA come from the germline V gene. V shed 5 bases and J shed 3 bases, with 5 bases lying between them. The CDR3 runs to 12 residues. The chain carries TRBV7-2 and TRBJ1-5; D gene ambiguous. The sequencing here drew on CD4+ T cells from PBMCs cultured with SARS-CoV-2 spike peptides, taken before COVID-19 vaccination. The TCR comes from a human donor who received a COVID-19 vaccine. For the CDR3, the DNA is TGTGCCAGCAGCCTATTCAATCAGCCCCAGCATTTT. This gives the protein CASSLFNQPQHF.